The rows below give T cell receptor beta chains drawn from one sample of a study of cytomegalovirus exposure and HLA in healthy donors. Using immunoSEQ multiplex PCR, the repertoire was profiled, and TCRdb retains in-frame clones only, with some absent. The data hold some 200,000 clones, with 80% to 95% observed a single time. The sequenced material came from PBMCs. These receptors were taken from a woman younger than 30 in good health and CMV-seronegative. Each CDR3 is given with its conserved first and last residue. A D gene is named only where the DNA matches it firmly. Not all rows give a size; the values are once, few, many and, for expanded clones, a class.

D gene: -
V gene: TRBV11-3
J gene: TRBJ1-1
clone size: once
CDR3 protein: CASSLDGGVAFF
CDR3 DNA: TGTGCCAGCAGCTTAGACGGCGGGGTGGCTTTCTTT

D gene: -
V gene: TRBV5-1
J gene: TRBJ1-5
clone size: -
CDR3 protein: CASSLDGGGYSNQPQHF
CDR3 DNA: TGCGCCAGCAGCTTGGATGGTGGAGGATACAGCAATCAGCCCCAGCATTTT

D gene: TRBD1
V gene: TRBV11-2
J gene: TRBJ1-6
clone size: once
CDR3 protein: CASSLVVQGNSPLHF
CDR3 DNA: TGTGCCAGCAGCTTAGTGGTACAGGGGAATTCACCCCTCCACTTT

D gene: TRBD1
V gene: TRBV7-2
J gene: TRBJ1-2
clone size: -
CDR3 protein: CASSSSEAGGYYGYTF
CDR3 DNA: TGTGCCAGCAGCTCCAGCGAGGCAGGGGGCTACTATGGCTACACCTTC

D gene: -
V gene: TRBV6-6
J gene: TRBJ2-7
clone size: -
CDR3 protein: CASSYSLGMVYEQYF
CDR3 DNA: TGTGCCAGCAGTTACTCGCTCGGGATGGTGTACGAGCAGTACTTC

D gene: TRBD2
V gene: TRBV28
J gene: TRBJ2-5
clone size: -
CDR3 protein: CASSLGLAYETQYF
CDR3 DNA: TGTGCCAGCAGTTTAGGACTAGCGTACGAGACCCAGTACTTC

D gene: TRBD1
V gene: TRBV4-2
J gene: TRBJ1-1
clone size: -
CDR3 protein: CASSARQGNTEAFF
CDR3 DNA: TGTGCCAGCAGCGCCCGACAGGGGAACACTGAAGCTTTCTTT

D gene: -
V gene: TRBV30
J gene: TRBJ1-5
clone size: -
CDR3 protein: CAWSRFRADSRLTQPQHF
CDR3 DNA: TGTGCCTGGAGTAGGTTCCGAGCGGACAGCCGGCTCACTCAGCCCCAGCATTTT

D gene: -
V gene: TRBV7-8
J gene: TRBJ2-1
clone size: -
CDR3 protein: CASSRDSLYNEQFF
CDR3 DNA: TGTGCCAGCTCCCGGGACTCGTTATACAATGAGCAGTTCTTC

D gene: -
V gene: TRBV9
J gene: TRBJ2-5
clone size: -
CDR3 protein: CASSTRPGQETQYF
CDR3 DNA: TGTGCCAGCAGCACGAGGCCGGGGCAAGAGACCCAGTACTTC

D gene: TRBD2
V gene: TRBV9
J gene: TRBJ2-2
clone size: -
CDR3 protein: CASGTSGNTGELFF
CDR3 DNA: TGTGCCAGTGGGACTAGCGGGAACACCGGGGAGCTGTTTTTT

D gene: -
V gene: TRBV6-5
J gene: TRBJ2-7
clone size: -
CDR3 protein: CASSYRGSWAEQYF
CDR3 DNA: TGTGCCAGCAGTTACCGAGGGTCCTGGGCCGAGCAGTACTTC

D gene: -
V gene: TRBV5-1
J gene: TRBJ2-1
clone size: -
CDR3 protein: CASSSRQNYNEQFF
CDR3 DNA: TGCGCCAGCAGTTCGAGACAGAACTACAATGAGCAGTTCTTC

D gene: TRBD1
V gene: TRBV6-6
J gene: TRBJ1-1
clone size: -
CDR3 protein: CASTPDRPAEAFF
CDR3 DNA: TGTGCCAGCACCCCGGACAGGCCCGCCGAAGCTTTCTTT

D gene: -
V gene: TRBV4-1
J gene: TRBJ1-3
clone size: -
CDR3 protein: CASSSDGLSGNTIYF
CDR3 DNA: TGCGCCAGCAGCTCCGACGGACTCTCTGGAAACACCATATATTTT

D gene: TRBD1
V gene: TRBV5-1
J gene: TRBJ1-4
clone size: -
CDR3 protein: CASSLAVGQGAVFEKLFF
CDR3 DNA: TGCGCCAGCAGCTTGGCCGTTGGACAGGGGGCGGTCTTTGAAAAACTGTTTTTT